The text below deals with one T cell receptor beta chain. After removal of 10 bases from V and 0 bases from J, the junction contained 18 bases not matched to a gene. Germline assignment: CDR1 SGDLS and CDR2 YYNGEE. CDR3 length: 17 amino acids. The assay was immunoSEQ multiplex PCR, and TCRdb's table has in-frame clones only and misses some. The repertoire holds around 130,000 clones, with around 83% as singletons. These data originate in a study of blood T cell repertoires in COVID-19. The sequence came from a middle-aged man with active or convalescent COVID-19. Input material: peripheral blood. This chain links TRBV9 with TRBJ1-1, with 7 positions matching TRBD1. CDR3 sequence (DNA): TGTGCCTTAAAACCCCCCGGGACAGCGCCCCTGAACACTGAAGCTTTCTTT. It encodes CALKPPGTAPLNTEAFF.